These 14 T cell receptor beta chains share one sample of origin, sequenced in a study of human T cells and chemical hapten exposure. This sample's time point: patch test 1, 2 weeks after DPC sensitization. Specified treatment: therapeutic diphenylcyclopropenone sensitization with weekly scalp DPC. TCRdb independently ran MiXCR on the RACE reads; one entry per CDR3 protein. The sample gives roughly 120,000 distinct CDR3 sequences, roughly 13% of which show up once; 0.8% to 1% is in the top ten. The source material was whole blood, sampled in connection with sensitization to the hapten diphenylcyclopropenone (DPC). Receptor source: a man younger than 35 with alopecia areata. Some clones in this sample may be carry-over from other donors' samples.

This clonotype came up many times. The chain recombines TRBV4-2 with TRBJ1-5, with D maybe TRBD1 (5 bases). Between the trimmed V and J ends, which lost 4 bases and 3 bases, there was a span of 16 bases. This CDR3 contains 16 residues. Germline V lookup: CDR1 LGHNA, CDR2 YNFKEQ. The CDR3 sequence is CASSRDFTGNNQPQHF. In DNA, the CDR3 is TGTGCCAGCAGCCGAGACTTTACAGGCAACAATCAGCCCCAGCATTTT.

In this sample, this clonotype turned up many times. The gene calls are TRBV11-2 and TRBJ1-1, with D tentatively TRBD1 (6 bases). The germline V gene has CDR1 SGHAT and CDR2 FQNNGV. CDR3 size: 15 residues. The V end was cut by 3 bases, the J end by 5 bases, with 16 bases between. The CDR3 region is CASSLRGTAKTEAFF. CDR3 DNA sequence: TGTGCCAGCAGCTTGAGGGGGACTGCGAAGACTGAAGCTTTCTTT.

V gene TRBV7-9 combines with J gene TRBJ1-1; the D is unclear. Looked up from germline, CDR1 is SEHNR and CDR2 is FQNEAQ (reference sequence). V was pared by 6 bases and J by 8 bases, with 13 bases between. This CDR3 comprises 12 residues. This chain's CDR3 is CASRVGPPEAFF. The CDR3 region has the DNA TGTGCCAGCAGGGTTGGCCCCCCCGAAGCTTTCTTT.

This chain connects TRBV12-3 or TRBV12-4 to TRBJ1-5, with a weak D call TRBD1 (6 bases). The CDR3 totals 12 residues. Trimming took 6 bases from V and 5 from J, leaving 8 bases between them. The CDR3 sequence: CASRGQYQPQHF. DNA of the CDR3: TGTGCCAGCAGAGGACAGTATCAGCCCCAGCATTTT.

This clonotype was seen more than once but under ten times. The chain has TRBV15 and TRBJ1-3, with D unclear. Trimming took 4 bases from V and 4 from J, leaving 5 bases between them. CDR1 and CDR2 (germline): LNHNV, YYDKDF (reference sequence). This CDR3 is 12 amino acids long. CDR3 in amino acids: CATSKDGNTIYF. CDR3 sequence (DNA): TGTGCCACCAGCAAGGACGGAAACACCATATATTTT.

J is TRBJ1-6 and V is TRBV27, with a possible D match to TRBD1 (6 bases). Germline CDR1 and CDR2: MNHEY and SMNVEV (reference sequence). Trimming cost V 7 bases and J 6 bases, with 16 bases left between them. The CDR3 is made up of 15 amino acids. In DNA form, the CDR3 reads TGTGCCAGCAAAAGTGGGACAACGAGTAATTCACCCCTCCACTTT. This sequence encodes CASKSGTTSNSPLHF.

The chain carries TRBV6-6 and TRBJ2-5; 14 bases match TRBD2. The germline gives CDR1 MNHNY, CDR2 SVGAGI (reference sequence). The V and J ends lost 6 bases and 5 bases, in that order; junction bases with no gene match: 11. The CDR3 covers 17 residues. CDR3 bases: TGTGCCAGCAGCTTGAAGACTAGCGGGGGGGCCAGGGAGACCCAGTACTTC. It yields the protein CASSLKTSGGARETQYF.

The chain carries TRBV12-3 or TRBV12-4 and TRBJ2-1, with TRBD1 identical over 10 bases. The CDR3 sequence is 16 residues long. The V gene end was trimmed by 6 bases and the J gene end by 5 bases; junction bases not matched to a gene: 10. The CDR3: CASSLPGTGVNNEQFF. The CDR3 region has the DNA TGTGCCAGCAGCCTCCCCGGGACAGGGGTTAACAATGAGCAGTTCTTC.

This clonotype was counted only a few times. This chain joins TRBV12-3 or TRBV12-4 and TRBJ1-2, with a possible D match to TRBD1 (5 bases). The CDR3 runs 18 residues. V lost 5 bases and J lost 0, with 22 bases in between. The CDR3 reads CASSLSMGTQRSNYGYTF. In DNA, the CDR3 is TGTGCCAGCAGTCTTAGCATGGGGACGCAGCGATCTAACTATGGCTACACCTTC.

This clonotype has ten or more counts. The V and J genes are TRBV2 and TRBJ1-2; no reliable D call. This CDR3 spans 12 amino acids. Germline CDR1 is SNHLY and CDR2 is FYNNEI. Trimming left V 5 bases short and J 3 bases short, with 7 bases between. The CDR3 region has the DNA TGTGCCAGCAGTCAGGAGTACTATGGCTACACCTTC. The encoded protein is CASSQEYYGYTF.

CDR3 amino acids: CASMGSYSISTF. The CDR3 DNA follows: TGTGCCAGTATGGGCAGCTACTCTATTTCTACCTTC. The chain couples TRBV19 to TRBJ1-2; D gene ambiguous. Per the germline V gene, CDR1 is LNHDA and CDR2 is SQIVND (reference sequence). The ends were cut back, 7 bases at V and 14 bases at J, with 20 bases in the middle. This CDR3 has 12 amino acids.

The sample holds a few counts of this clonotype. V is TRBV7-9 and J is TRBJ1-6; 8 positions agree with TRBD1. Trimming removed 1 base from V and 7 bases from J; junction bases left unmatched: 0. The germline V gene encodes CDR1 SEHNR and CDR2 FQNEAQ (reference sequence). The CDR3 runs to 14 residues. The CDR3 nucleotides are TGTGCCAGCAGCTTAGGGACAGGGAATTCACCCCTCCACTTT. Translation: CASSLGTGNSPLHF.

V is TRBV5-1 and J is TRBJ2-1; 14 bases map to TRBD2. V lost 3 bases to trimming and J lost 2 bases; unmatched junction nucleotides: 1. Germline lookup yields CDR1 SGHRS and CDR2 YFSETQ. The CDR3 loop spans 16 amino acids. In DNA form, the CDR3 reads TGCGCCAGCAGCTGGGGACTAGCGGGGGCCTACAATGAGCAGTTCTTC. It translates to CASSWGLAGAYNEQFF.

The gene calls are TRBV7-6 and TRBJ2-3; unclear D gene. Germline CDR1 SGHVS, CDR2 FNYEAQ. The CDR3 runs 16 residues. Trimming took 5 bases from V and 2 from J, leaving 17 bases between them. The CDR3 spells CASSRSDGLPTDTQYF. Written as DNA, the CDR3 is TGTGCCAGCAGCCGCTCGGACGGTCTTCCCACAGATACGCAGTATTTT.